The 24 T cell receptor beta chains below all came from one sample that was sequenced in a study of PD-1 blockade in classical Hodgkin lymphoma (TCRdb year 2020). The meaning of the sample's time point label: cycle 2 day 1 (C2D1) of nivolumab. Relapse after autologous stem cell transplantation had occurred in all trial patients, and cohorts A, B and C were distinguished by prior brentuximab vedotin exposure. Library prep was done by the immunoSEQ multiplex PCR assay. TCRdb's version of the immuneACCESS table is confined to in-frame rearrangements and falls short of the full clone set. An unresolved V gene accounts for under half of the shortfall where checked; the remainder is of unknown origin. Here the sample has under 100,000 clones; 80% to 95% occur a single time. The ten largest clones represent roughly 2.6% of the sample. The starting material was peripheral blood mononuclear cells (PBMCs), obtained before the second cycle of nivolumab. These receptors were taken from a human donor with classical Hodgkin lymphoma.

In DNA form, the CDR3 reads TGTGCCAGCAGAATCGCGTGGGCGGGCGGGAGAGGCACCGGGGAGCTGTTTTTT. Its translation: CASRIAWAGGRGTGELFF. The V gene is TRBV27, the J gene TRBJ2-2; 7 bases fit TRBD2. Germline V gene sequence: CDR1 MNHEY, CDR2 SMNVEV (reference sequence). The length of the CDR3 is 18 residues. V was clipped by 6 bases and J by 4 bases; unmatched bases: 17.

There are a few counts of this clone. The CDR3 is CASSEGQGGAGLGTF. CDR3 DNA: TGTGCCAGCAGTGAAGGACAGGGCGGGGCTGGTTTGGGCACCTTC. The chain is built from TRBV6-1 and TRBJ1-2, with 7 bases fitting TRBD1. The CDR3 has 15 amino acids. CDR1 and CDR2 (germline): MNHNS, SASEGT. J was trimmed by 13 bases and V by 1 base; bases with no gene match: 15.

The chain employs TRBV14 and TRBJ2-7; D possibly corresponds to TRBD2 (5 bases). The length of the CDR3 is 13 residues. The germline V gene has CDR1 SGHDN and CDR2 FVKESK. V shed 5 bases and J shed 5 bases, with 13 bases lying between them. DNA for the CDR3: TGTGCCAGCAGCACCCGACTATTACACGAGCAGTACTTC. This sequence encodes CASSTRLLHEQYF.

This clone was detected once. The rearrangement joins TRBV19 to TRBJ1-5; 9 positions agree with TRBD1. CDR1 LNHDA and CDR2 SQIVND come from the germline V gene (reference sequence). Trimming removed 0 bases from V and 3 bases from J; junction bases left unmatched: 9. The CDR3 extends over 18 amino acids. The CDR3 loop reads CASSIEDWTGEANQPQHF. The CDR3 coding sequence is TGTGCCAGTAGTATAGAAGACTGGACAGGGGAGGCCAATCAGCCCCAGCATTTT.

The chain employs TRBV10-3 and TRBJ1-1; D not certain. The CDR3 is 14 residues long. Germline loops: CDR1 ENHRY, CDR2 SYGVKD. Trimming pared 2 bases from V and 3 bases from J, leaving 10 bases between. CDR3 nucleotide sequence: TGTGCCATCAGTGAGACCCGAGAGGACACTGAAGCTTTCTTT. Its protein product is CAISETREDTEAFF.

This rearrangement joins TRBV18 to TRBJ1-4; D gene uncertain. Germline CDR1 KGHSH, CDR2 LQKENI. Trimming took 0 bases from V and 8 from J, leaving 13 bases between them. This CDR3 has 15 amino acids. CDR3 residues: CASSPPWGGHEKLFF. DNA of the CDR3: TGTGCCAGCTCACCACCGTGGGGAGGTCACGAAAAACTGTTTTTT.

The count of this clone is one. V usage is TRBV9 and J usage is TRBJ1-3; D unclear. Germline-derived CDR1 and CDR2 are SGDLS and YYNGEE. Deletions cut 2 bases from V and 4 bases from J, with 19 bases between. The CDR3 consists of 17 residues. This CDR3 is CASSVELGGYQGNTIYF. The CDR3 nucleotides read TGTGCCAGCAGCGTGGAATTAGGCGGGTATCAAGGAAACACCATATATTTT.

This chain links TRBV28 with TRBJ2-7, with 8 bases matching TRBD1. This CDR3 region has 14 residues. Trimming cost V 2 bases and J 4 bases; bases outside gene matches: 4. The germline CDR1 and CDR2 sequences are MDHEN and SYDVKM. The CDR3 reads CASSLRQGRYEQYF. As DNA, the CDR3 is TGTGCCAGCAGTTTAAGACAGGGGCGTTACGAGCAGTACTTC.

This clone showed up just once. The chain couples TRBV21-1 to TRBJ2-3. TRBV21-1 is listed as a pseudogene. The CDR3 has 15 residues. CDR3 DNA sequence: TGTGCCAGCAGCAACGGGACGGAGAGCACAGATACGCAGTATTTT. It codes for CASSNGTESTDTQYF.

This clone was detected only a few times. This sequence joins TRBV7-2 and TRBJ2-1, with D possibly being TRBD2 (6 bases). The germline CDR1 and CDR2 sequences are SGHTA and FQGNSA. This CDR3 spans 16 amino acids. The germline V and J ends were trimmed by 2 bases and 6 bases, with 17 bases remaining between them. CDR3 coding DNA: TGTGCCAGCAGCTTACTTAGCGGACGATATCCCAATGAGCAGTTCTTC. Translating gives CASSLLSGRYPNEQFF.

This clone was detected a few times. The chain joins TRBV18 to TRBJ2-7; 9 positions agree with TRBD2. The trim removed 2 bases at V and 4 bases at J, leaving 6 bases unmatched. This CDR3 comprises 15 residues. Germline values: CDR1 KGHSH, CDR2 LQKENI. The DNA of the CDR3 is TGTGCCAGCTCACCAGCCTTAGCGGGGGTGTACGAGCAGTACTTC. This gives the protein CASSPALAGVYEQYF. The entire variable domain, with the rest obtained from reference TRBV18 and TRBJ2-7, is as follows: NAGVMQNPRHLVRRRGQEARLRCSPMKGHSHVYWYRQLPEEGLKFMVYLQKENIIDESGMPKERFSAEFPKEGPSILRIQQVVRGDSAAYFCASSPALAGVYEQYFGPGTRLTVT.

V and J are TRBV5-1 and TRBJ2-7; TRBD1 might be the D (5 bases). This CDR3 has 15 residues. Trimming left V 0 bases short and J 0 bases short, with 10 bases between. The germline V gene has CDR1 SGHRS and CDR2 YFSETQ. The CDR3 DNA is TGCGCCAGCAGCTTGGAACAGGTGACCTCCTACGAGCAGTACTTC. This codes for CASSLEQVTSYEQYF.

J is TRBJ2-5 and V is TRBV27; TRBD1 might be the D (6 bases). Trimming stripped 5 bases from V and 7 bases from J, with 17 bases between. The germline gives CDR1 MNHEY, CDR2 SMNVEV (reference sequence). This CDR3 contains 14 residues. In nucleotides, the CDR3 is TGTGCCAGCAGTCCCCGGACAGCGGTTTGGACCCAGTACTTC. It translates to CASSPRTAVWTQYF.

The count of this clone is one. The chain is built from TRBV28 and TRBJ1-5, with 7 bases lining up with TRBD1. The CDR3 has 13 amino acids. The J segment lost 6 bases and the V segment lost 7 bases, leaving 6 bases of the junction unmatched. Germline CDR1 and CDR2: MDHEN and SYDVKM. In DNA, the CDR3 is TGTGCCAGCAACCAGGGGGAGGCTCAGCCCCAGCATTTT. This codes for CASNQGEAQPQHF.

The rearrangement links TRBV10-3 to TRBJ1-1; 11 bases agree with TRBD1. The CDR3 contains 19 residues. Germline assignment: CDR1 ENHRY and CDR2 SYGVKD. V trimming: 6 bases; J trimming: 2 bases; junction bases outside the gene matches: 17. The CDR3 DNA reads TGTGCCATCAGCGAATGGGACAGGGGGACATTGACCTCCAACACTGAAGCTTTCTTT. Its protein product is CAISEWDRGTLTSNTEAFF.

The table lists this clone with a count of one. This chain's CDR3 is CASSLSGGNTGELFF. CDR3 bases: TGTGCCAGCAGCCTCTCAGGGGGAAACACCGGGGAGCTGTTTTTT. The chain has TRBV7-3 and TRBJ2-2; 7 bases match TRBD1. This CDR3 has 15 residues. Germline CDR1 reads SGHTA; CDR2 reads FQGTGA. V dropped 5 bases and J dropped 2; count of bases not matched to a gene: 5.

V usage is TRBV6-1 and J usage is TRBJ1-2; TRBD1 aligns across 7 bases. J gave up 3 bases and V 5 bases, and 9 bases lay outside the gene matches. Germline CDR1 is MNHNS and CDR2 is SASEGT. The CDR3 covers 15 residues. The CDR3 DNA is TGTGCCAGCAGTCCTACCTTGACAGGGCACTATGGCTACACCTTC. Translating gives CASSPTLTGHYGYTF.

This clone was seen just once. V is TRBV11-2 and J is TRBJ1-2, with unresolved D. Germline assignment: CDR1 SGHAT and CDR2 FQNNGV. The CDR3 totals 12 residues. V lost 5 bases to trimming and J lost 7 bases, with 11 bases between them. The CDR3 DNA sequence: TGTGCCAGCAGCAACGGAGGGTCTGGCTACACCTTC. Residues: CASSNGGSGYTF. Looking up the rest from reference TRBV11-2 and TRBJ1-2 gives the full variable domain: EAGVAQSPRYKIIEKRQSVAFWCNPISGHATLYWYQQILGQGPKLLIQFQNNGVVDDSQLPKDRFSAERLKGVDSTLKIQPAKLEDSAVYLCASSNGGSGYTFGSGTRLTVV.

The chain employs TRBV30 and TRBJ1-5, with a weak D call TRBD1 (5 bases). V was clipped by 6 bases and J by 2 bases, with 17 bases between them. The CDR3 is made up of 15 amino acids. Germline V gene data show CDR1 as GTSNPN and CDR2 as SVGIG (reference sequence). The CDR3 spells CACNRGGGGNQPQHF. The CDR3 region has the DNA TGTGCCTGCAACCGGGGCGGAGGGGGCAATCAGCCCCAGCATTTT.

The J gene is TRBJ2-3, the V gene TRBV29-1, with D maybe TRBD2 (5 bases). This CDR3 region has 10 residues. Per germline, CDR1 SQVTM and CDR2 ANQGSEA. The germline V and J ends were trimmed by 4 bases and 8 bases, with 7 bases remaining between them. The CDR3 loop is CSVAAGTQYF. The CDR3 bases are TGCAGCGTTGCCGCGGGTACGCAGTATTTT.

DNA for the CDR3: TGTGCCAGCAACCCGCGGGACTCGAGCGAGCAGTACTTC. Its protein product is CASNPRDSSEQYF. The chain recombines TRBV7-2 with TRBJ2-7, with D possibly matching TRBD2 (6 bases). Deletions cut 7 bases from V and 6 bases from J, with 16 bases between. The CDR3 runs to 13 residues. CDR1 is SGHTA and CDR2 is FQGNSA in the germline V gene.

J is TRBJ2-7 and V is TRBV6-1; weak D call: TRBD2 (6 bases). Trimming left V 1 base short and J 4 bases short, with 23 bases between. The CDR3 has 18 residues. The germline V gene has CDR1 MNHNS and CDR2 SASEGT. Here the CDR3 DNA reads TGTGCCAGCAGTGAAGACCCCCCGGGACTCCTAACCCCATACGAGCAGTACTTC. The encoded protein is CASSEDPPGLLTPYEQYF.

The J gene is TRBJ2-2, the V gene TRBV25-1; D unclear. This CDR3 contains 16 residues. From germline, CDR1 is MGHDK and CDR2 SYGVNS. The ends were cut back, 1 base at V and 2 bases at J, with 11 bases in the middle. The CDR3 coding sequence is TGTGCCAGCAGTGAATGGTCGGAACCCAACACCGGGGAGCTGTTTTTT. This codes for CASSEWSEPNTGELFF.

The chain carries TRBV27 and TRBJ2-1; TRBD1 aligns across 11 bases. The CDR3 consists of 15 residues. The V gene end was trimmed by 2 bases and the J gene end by 6 bases; junction bases not matched to a gene: 3. Germline-derived CDR1 and CDR2 are MNHEY and SMNVEV (reference sequence). The CDR3 nucleotides read TGTGCCAGCAGTTTAAGGGGACAGGGGGGCAATGAGCAGTTCTTC. This translates into CASSLRGQGGNEQFF.